This note documents a single T cell receptor (beta chain) sequence. This clonotype was counted only a few times. What antigen it recognizes has not been identified. Base-call qualities are not available, and no considerably larger clone is one nucleotide away. This sample was included in a study of regulatory T cells in long-lasting Graves disease (TCRdb year 2021). The study in broad terms: Persistent Graves' disease was defined as antithyroid drug treatment for over 5 years with persistently positive TSH receptor autoantibodies. This study used TCR sequencing and RNA sequencing of peripheral blood to compare persistent Graves' disease patients against newly diagnosed Graves' disease patients. The study was conducted in China and was registered as a clinical trial. Persistent Graves' disease patients in the clinical cohort had taken antithyroid drugs for roughly ten years on average. A total of roughly 33 samples underwent TCR sequencing: about 13 from persistent and some 20 from newly diagnosed Graves' disease patients.

Sequences LGHNA (CDR1) and YNFKEQ (CDR2) are obtained from the germline V gene. The germline ends are 15 bases apart after V is trimmed by 0 bases and J by 9 bases. Counted from cysteine to phenylalanine, this CDR3 has 16 amino acids. The sequence is cut down to CDR3 DNA, 48 bases in frame from base 1. Study-wide conclusions, independent of this receptor: Sequencing and analysis were limited to the TCR beta chain. Only peripheral blood was studied, because thyroid tissue, the primary lesion, was inaccessible. Persistent Graves' disease patients showed lower TCR Shannon entropy and fewer highly expanded clones than newly diagnosed patients, suggesting clonal expansion. Persistent disease showed preferential use of TRBV28, TRBJ1-2 and TRBJ2-5, whereas newly diagnosed disease favored TRBV20-1 and TRBJ2-1. The authors acknowledged the small sample size as a limitation that may reduce accuracy. Persistent patients shared more public clonotypes among themselves (under 3,000) than newly diagnosed patients did (more than 950).

The method was multiplex PCR. Sequenced using an Illumina HiSeq 4000. iRepertoire HTBI primers and Arm-PCR amplification of CDR3 regions were used to construct TCR beta libraries. PCR products were gel purified before sequencing. In the source study's methods: A total of fewer than 70 TRBV and some 13 TRBJ segments were identified across samples and were used for gene usage analysis of CDR3 amino acid clonotypes. Filtered high-quality paired reads were merged into contigs using COPE and FqMerger. Contigs were aligned with BLAST to IMGT TRBV, TRBD and TRBJ reference genes, and CDR3 was defined per IMGT. Any clonotype with a frequency above 0.1% was counted as a highly expanded clone. Shannon entropy was used to measure repertoire diversity, and the Gini coefficient was used to measure V-J evenness. A clonotype was considered public if more than one individual shared it. TCRdb's own reprocessing of the public reads used fastp at Q25 and MiXCR and kept productive beta chains. Rows are combined by CDR3 protein, so each entry shows the most common genes and DNA. These V and J calls originate from TCRdb's pipeline instead of the authors' own analysis. This sample comprises about 470,000 distinct CDR3 sequences, less than 25% of them detected only once. 7% to 10% of the sample is in the top ten clones.

The time point label, as the study defines it: persistent/refractory GD, antithyroid drugs over 5 years with positive TRAb. RNA was extracted from PBMCs in TRIzol for both TCR sequencing and RNA sequencing. Graves' disease was diagnosed according to American Thyroid Association guidelines. Patients for the study were recruited at an endocrinology department in Xi'an, China. From each patient, 8 to 10 milliliters of peripheral blood was collected into an EDTA anticoagulant tube. Ficoll Paque Plus density gradient separation was used to isolate PBMCs, and no additional T cell sorting was done. An Agilent 2100 Bioanalyzer and agarose gel were used to assess RNA quality, and a NanoDrop 2000 was used to measure RNA concentration.

The clonotype originates from a female donor with Graves disease. The V and J genes are TRBV4-2 and TRBJ1-6; there is no confident call for the D gene. Sequencing used peripheral blood mononuclear cells (PBMCs), obtained when the disease was refractory, from a patient treated with antithyroid drugs. In nucleotide form, the sequence is TGTGCCAGCAGCCAAGATCTGGGGATTAGGGTTTCACCCCTCCACTTT. The encoded protein is CASSQDLGIRVSPLHF.